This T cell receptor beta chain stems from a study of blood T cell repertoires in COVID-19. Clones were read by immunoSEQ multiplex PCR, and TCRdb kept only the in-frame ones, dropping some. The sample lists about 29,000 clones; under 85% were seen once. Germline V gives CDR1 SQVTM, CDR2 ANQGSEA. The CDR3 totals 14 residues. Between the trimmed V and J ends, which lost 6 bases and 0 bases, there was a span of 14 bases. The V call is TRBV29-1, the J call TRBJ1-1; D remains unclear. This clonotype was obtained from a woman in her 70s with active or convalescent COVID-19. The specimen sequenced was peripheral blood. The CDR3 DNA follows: TGCAGCGTGGCATCCAGAAATATGAACACTGAAGCTTTCTTT. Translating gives CSVASRNMNTEAFF.